Each of the 29 T cell receptor beta chains below was sequenced from the same sample in a study of blood T cell repertoires in COVID-19. Profiled with immunoSEQ multiplex PCR; TCRdb holds only in-frame clones, not every one. Among roughly 360,000 clones listed, roughly 87% were seen once. The specimen sequenced was PBMCs or T cells enriched from blood (not recorded which). These TCRs come from a woman between 50 and 59 years old who had recovered from COVID-19.

The table lists this clone with a count of one. The chain recombines TRBV24-1 with TRBJ2-3, with TRBD1 matching 9 bases. Trimming took 3 bases from V and 2 from J; bases not matched to a gene: 5. Germline V lookup: CDR1 KGHDR, CDR2 SFDVKD. The CDR3 covers 16 residues. CDR3 region: CATSDGGQGITDTQYF. CDR3 sequence (DNA): TGTGCCACCAGTGATGGGGGACAGGGAATCACAGATACGCAGTATTTT.

About this clone: At one of its ends the junction is not consistent with the germline gene, which may arise from a read error. The chain has TRBV6-9 and TRBJ1-4, with 9 nucleotides matching TRBD1. The germline gives CDR1 MNHGY, CDR2 SVAAGI. There are 14 residues in the CDR3. The CDR3 nucleotides are TGTGCCAGCAGTTTCCGGGACAGGGTCCATGGATGGCTTTTT. This gives the protein CASSFRDRVHGWLF.

The chain employs TRBV30 and TRBJ1-2; D possibly corresponds to TRBD1 (6 bases). The CDR3 is 11 amino acids. CDR1 is GTSNPN and CDR2 is SVGIG in the germline V gene (reference sequence). With 7 bases removed from V and 5 bases from J, the gap between germline ends came to 11 bases. The CDR3 nucleotides are TGTGCCTCTAGACAGGAGTATGGCTACACCTTC. This sequence encodes CASRQEYGYTF.

This sequence joins TRBV29-1 and TRBJ1-1; D possibly corresponds to TRBD1 (6 bases). Between the trimmed V and J ends, which lost 3 bases and 11 bases, there was a span of 19 bases. Germline CDR1 and CDR2: SQVTM and ANQGSEA. This CDR3 comprises 13 residues. CDR3 nucleotides: TGCAGCGTTGAGGGACAAGTTGGCGTTGGGGCTTTCTTT. Translation: CSVEGQVGVGAFF.

The chain links TRBV7-2 to TRBJ2-1; 9 bases fit TRBD2. The CDR3 loop spans 17 amino acids. Germline V gene data show CDR1 as SGHTA and CDR2 as FQGNSA. J lost 8 bases, V lost 0 bases, and 11 bases had no gene match. Here the CDR3 reads CASSLAGRAGGGDEQFF. As DNA, the CDR3 is TGTGCCAGCAGCTTAGCCGGGCGAGCGGGAGGAGGGGATGAGCAGTTCTTC.

V is TRBV7-9 and J is TRBJ1-4; D not certain. The CDR3 spans 15 residues. Germline V lookup: CDR1 SEHNR, CDR2 FQNEAQ (reference sequence). Trimming pared 6 bases from V and 2 bases from J, leaving 13 bases between. The CDR3 nucleotides are TGTGCCAGCAGTTCACTTGGAGGGACTAATGAAAAACTGTTTTTT. Protein sequence: CASSSLGGTNEKLFF.

The gene calls are TRBV5-1 and TRBJ2-2; 9 bases agree with TRBD2. V shed 4 bases, J shed 6 bases, and the junction held 7 bases outside the gene matches. The germline CDR1 and CDR2 sequences are SGHRS and YFSETQ. The CDR3 extends over 15 amino acids. The CDR3 is CASSKGLAGAGELFF. The CDR3 DNA is TGCGCCAGCAGCAAGGGACTAGCTGGGGCCGGGGAGCTGTTTTTT.

The chain uses TRBV4-1 and TRBJ2-3; possibly TRBD2 for D (6 bases). This CDR3 region has 19 residues. Per germline, CDR1 MGHRA and CDR2 YSYEKL. V shed 2 bases and J shed 2 bases, with 23 bases lying between them. The CDR3 DNA reads TGCGCCAGCAGCCAAAGGGGCATCGGGAGTTTCGGCGACACAGATACGCAGTATTTT. Translated: CASSQRGIGSFGDTDTQYF.

The chain joins TRBV14 to TRBJ1-1; D is unresolved. Trimming left V 0 bases short and J 5 bases short, with 7 bases between. The CDR3 is made up of 13 amino acids. Germline V CDR1 and CDR2: SGHDN, FVKESK. CDR3 sequence: CASSQDLVTEAFF. CDR3 nucleotide sequence: TGTGCCAGCAGCCAAGATCTTGTAACTGAAGCTTTCTTT.

This sequence joins TRBV27 and TRBJ1-4, with D tentatively TRBD1 (6 bases). The CDR3 spans 14 residues. Trimming took 6 bases from V and 8 from J, leaving 16 bases between them. Germline V lookup: CDR1 MNHEY, CDR2 SMNVEV (reference sequence). The CDR3 sequence is CASSQRGGREKLFF. The DNA for the CDR3 is TGTGCCAGCAGCCAGCGGGGGGGGCGGGAAAAACTGTTTTTT.

The CDR3 protein is CASSIGTGDNQPQHF. For the CDR3, the DNA is TGTGCCAGTAGTATCGGGACAGGGGATAATCAGCCCCAGCATTTT. J is TRBJ1-5 and V is TRBV19; 10 bases fit TRBD1. V shed 3 bases, J shed 4 bases, and the junction held 3 bases outside the gene matches. The CDR3 extends over 15 amino acids. Germline V CDR1 and CDR2: LNHDA, SQIVND (reference sequence).

This chain connects TRBV7-9 to TRBJ1-2; D may be TRBD1 (6 bases). The V gene's germline CDR1 is SEHNR and CDR2 FQNEAQ (reference sequence). CDR3 length: 13 residues. As DNA, the CDR3 is TGTGCTTCCCGTGCCGTGGGGGCTGATGGCTACACCTTC. It is translated as CASRAVGADGYTF.

This chain uses TRBV6-5 with TRBJ1-2; 8 nucleotides agree with TRBD1. V gave up 7 bases and J gave up 5 bases; unmatched junction bases: 12. The germline V gene has CDR1 MNHEY and CDR2 SVGAGI. The CDR3 consists of 15 residues. Here the CDR3 DNA reads TGTGCCAGCACCGTCACACAGGGGGGTGGGTATGGCTACACCTTC. Its protein is CASTVTQGGGYGYTF.

Comments on this clone: In the same sample, other DNA sequences code for this CDR3. The chain employs TRBV18 and TRBJ1-2; no clear D gene. This CDR3 has 13 amino acids. Deletions cut 2 bases from V and 2 bases from J, with 6 bases between. The germline V gene has CDR1 KGHSH and CDR2 LQKENI. The CDR3 coding sequence is TGTGCCAGCTCACCAAGACAAAACTATGGCTACACCTTC. This translates into CASSPRQNYGYTF.

The chain employs TRBV3-1 (or the pseudogene TRBV3-2) and TRBJ1-6; D not certain. This CDR3 is 16 amino acids long. Germline values: CDR1 LGHDT, CDR2 YNNKEL (reference sequence). The ends were cut back, 1 base at V and 9 bases at J, with 16 bases in the middle. The CDR3 sequence is CASSQVVLGSSSPLHF. CDR3 in DNA: TGTGCCAGCAGCCAAGTTGTGCTAGGAAGCAGTTCACCCCTCCACTTT.

The rearrangement uses TRBV6-5 and TRBJ1-6, with TRBD1 as a possible D gene (6 bases). V lost 6 bases and J 0 bases, leaving 9 bases between the germline ends. The length of the CDR3 is 15 residues. CDR1 is MNHEY, CDR2 SVGAGI, per germline. The CDR3 DNA is TGTGCCAGCAGACAGGGAAGCTCCTATAATTCACCCCTCCACTTT. This encodes CASRQGSSYNSPLHF.

V and J are TRBV3-1 (or the pseudogene TRBV3-2) and TRBJ1-1, with TRBD1 identical over 8 bases. Unmatched junction bases numbered 10, after V lost 0 bases and J lost 4 bases. The CDR3 extends over 17 amino acids. Germline-derived CDR1 and CDR2 are LGHDT and YNNKEL (reference sequence). The CDR3 DNA reads TGTGCCAGCAGCCAAGATTTGCCCGGACAGGGAGGCACTGAAGCTTTCTTT. Translating it yields CASSQDLPGQGGTEAFF.

V gene TRBV5-1 combines with J gene TRBJ2-1; weak D call: TRBD2 (6 bases). The CDR3 spans 17 residues. Germline-derived CDR1 and CDR2 are SGHRS and YFSETQ. V dropped 0 bases and J dropped 7 bases, with 20 bases sitting between them. This CDR3 reads CASSLGLLGLRLNEQFF. CDR3 sequence (DNA): TGCGCCAGCAGCTTGGGCTTATTGGGACTTAGACTTAATGAGCAGTTCTTC.

V gene TRBV7-8 combines with J gene TRBJ2-7; TRBD1 might be the D (6 bases). Germline-derived CDR1 and CDR2 are SGHVS and FQNEAQ. Trimming took 3 bases from V and 11 from J, leaving 20 bases between them. CDR3 length: 14 residues. CDR3 bases: TGTGCCAGCAGCTTGCACGGACAGAGCGACACGAAGTACTTC. Amino acid sequence: CASSLHGQSDTKYF.

This clone was counted once. The V call is TRBV27, the J call TRBJ1-1; the D gene is possibly TRBD1 (6 bases). The CDR3 is 14 residues long. Germline V gene data show CDR1 as MNHEY and CDR2 as SMNVEV (reference sequence). V dropped 3 bases and J dropped 2 bases, with 10 bases sitting between them. CDR3 nucleotides: TGTGCCAGCAGTTTCACAGGGATAAACACTGAAGCTTTCTTT. Protein: CASSFTGINTEAFF.

This clone was observed once. The genes are TRBV7-2 and TRBJ1-2; 11 bases align to TRBD1. Losses at the gene ends were 5 bases for V and 0 bases for J; bases not matched to a gene: 8. The germline V gene encodes CDR1 SGHTA and CDR2 FQGNSA. The length of the CDR3 is 17 residues. The CDR3 loop is CASSPRTGGAANYGYTF. CDR3 DNA: TGTGCCAGCAGCCCGAGGACAGGGGGCGCCGCTAACTATGGCTACACCTTC.

This clone appeared once. The chain is built from TRBV7-3 and TRBJ1-1; D unclear. Trimming shortened V by 1 base and J by 1 base, and 7 bases separated the two germline ends. The CDR3 contains 14 residues. Germline-derived CDR1 and CDR2 are SGHTA and FQGTGA. In DNA form, the CDR3 reads TGTGCCAGCAGCTTAATCGGTAGGAACACTGAAGCTTTCTTT. This gives the protein CASSLIGRNTEAFF.

The chain carries TRBV7-2 and TRBJ2-1; 10 bases are shared with TRBD2. This CDR3 comprises 15 residues. After removal of 5 bases from V and 3 bases from J, the junction contained 4 bases not matched to a gene. Germline V CDR1 and CDR2: SGHTA, FQGNSA. The CDR3 DNA sequence: TGTGCCAGCAGCCCGACTAGCGGGTTCTACAATGAGCAGTTCTTC. This encodes CASSPTSGFYNEQFF.

The chain employs TRBV3-1 (or the pseudogene TRBV3-2) and TRBJ2-5; the match to TRBD1 covers 9 bases. The CDR3 runs to 16 residues. V lost 3 bases and J lost 5; bases outside the gene matches: 10. CDR1 LGHDT and CDR2 YNNKEL come from the germline V gene (reference sequence). The CDR3 loop reads CASSQLDRGAQETQYF. The DNA of the CDR3 is TGTGCCAGCAGCCAGCTGGACAGGGGCGCTCAGGAGACCCAGTACTTC.

The chain has TRBV19 and TRBJ2-1, with 8 bases matching TRBD1. Germline CDR1 reads LNHDA; CDR2 reads SQIVND (reference sequence). The trim removed 3 bases at V and 6 bases at J, leaving 7 bases unmatched. There are 15 residues in the CDR3. CDR3 DNA sequence: TGTGCCAGTAGTATTGGGACAGGTGACCTCAATGAGCAGTTCTTC. It specifies CASSIGTGDLNEQFF.

On this clone: Germline and junction disagree at one end, which may indicate a read error. The rearrangement joins TRBV30 to TRBJ2-1, with TRBD1 identical over 7 bases. The germline V gene encodes CDR1 GTSNPN and CDR2 SVGIG (reference sequence). The CDR3 spans 12 residues. CDR3 sequence: CGTELNYNEQFF. The CDR3 nucleotides are TGCGGGACAGAGCTTAACTACAATGAGCAGTTCTTC.

This rearrangement joins TRBV5-6 to TRBJ1-2, with 9 bases matching TRBD1. Germline loops: CDR1 SGHDT, CDR2 YYEEEE. This CDR3 comprises 15 residues. With 5 bases clipped from V and 6 bases from J, the junction kept 11 bases outside the gene matches. As DNA, the CDR3 is TGTGCCAGCAGGGAGAAAGGGACAGGGCGTAATGGCTACACCTTC. This translates into CASREKGTGRNGYTF. Combining the CDR3 with reference TRBV5-6 and TRBJ1-2 gives the whole variable domain DAGVTQSPTHLIKTRGQQVTLRCSPKSGHDTVSWYQQALGQGPQFIFQYYEEEERQRGNFPDRFSGHQFPNYSSELNVNALLLGDSALYLCASREKGTGRNGYTFGSGTRLTVV.

The chain couples TRBV7-8 to TRBJ2-7; TRBD1 agrees at 10 bases. The CDR3 has 15 amino acids. The ends lost 3 bases at V and 3 bases at J; junction bases unmatched: 5. Germline CDR1 is SGHVS and CDR2 is FQNEAQ. The CDR3 reads CASSFRDRGHYEQYF. The CDR3 coding sequence is TGTGCCAGCAGCTTCCGGGACAGGGGACACTACGAGCAGTACTTC.

This chain uses TRBV4-1 with TRBJ1-2; 9 bases map to TRBD1. CDR1 MGHRA and CDR2 YSYEKL come from the germline V gene. Trimming took 2 bases from V and 0 from J; bases not matched to a gene: 10. This CDR3 has 18 residues. CDR3 coding DNA: TGCGCCAGCAGCCAACCGATCGGACAGGGGTCAGCTAACTATGGCTACACCTTC. Its protein product is CASSQPIGQGSANYGYTF.